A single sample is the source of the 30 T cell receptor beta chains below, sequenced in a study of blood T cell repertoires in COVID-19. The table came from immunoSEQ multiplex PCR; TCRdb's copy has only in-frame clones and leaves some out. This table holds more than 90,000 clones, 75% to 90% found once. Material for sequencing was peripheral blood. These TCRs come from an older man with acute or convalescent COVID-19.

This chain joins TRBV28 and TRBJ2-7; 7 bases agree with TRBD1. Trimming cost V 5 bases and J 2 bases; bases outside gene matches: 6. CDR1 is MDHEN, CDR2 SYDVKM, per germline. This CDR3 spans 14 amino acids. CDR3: CASSRGQATYEQYF. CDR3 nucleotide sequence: TGTGCCAGCAGTCGCGGACAGGCCACCTACGAGCAGTACTTC.

CDR3 region: CASSKGQGAPTEAFF. DNA for the CDR3: TGTGCCAGCAGCAAAGGACAGGGGGCGCCCACTGAAGCTTTCTTT. The chain links TRBV6-6 to TRBJ1-1, with 11 bases matching TRBD1. V lost 6 bases, J lost 4 bases, and 7 bases stayed unmatched. Germline CDR1 MNHNY, CDR2 SVGAGI (reference sequence). The CDR3 has 15 amino acids.

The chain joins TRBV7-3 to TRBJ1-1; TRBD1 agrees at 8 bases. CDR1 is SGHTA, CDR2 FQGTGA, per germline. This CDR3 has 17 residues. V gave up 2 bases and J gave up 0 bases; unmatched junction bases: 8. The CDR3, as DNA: TGTGCCAGCAGCTTATCCCCTTGGACAGGGTTGAACACTGAAGCTTTCTTT. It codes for CASSLSPWTGLNTEAFF.

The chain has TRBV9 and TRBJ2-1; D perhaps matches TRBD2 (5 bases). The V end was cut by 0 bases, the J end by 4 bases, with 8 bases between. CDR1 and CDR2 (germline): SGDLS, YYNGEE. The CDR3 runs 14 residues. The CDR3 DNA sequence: TGTGCCAGCAGCGTAGGGTCGGGGTACAATGAGCAGTTCTTC. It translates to CASSVGSGYNEQFF. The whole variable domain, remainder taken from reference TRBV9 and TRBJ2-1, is DSGVTQTPKHLITATGQRVTLRCSPRSGDLSVYWYQQSLDQGLQFLIQYYNGEERAKGNILERFSAQQFPDLHSELNLSSLELGDSALYFCASSVGSGYNEQFFGPGTRLTVL.

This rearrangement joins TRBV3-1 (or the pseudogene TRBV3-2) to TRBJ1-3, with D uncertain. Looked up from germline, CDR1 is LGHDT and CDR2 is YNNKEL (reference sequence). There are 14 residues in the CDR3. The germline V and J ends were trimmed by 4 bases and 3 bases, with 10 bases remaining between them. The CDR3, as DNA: TGTGCCAGCAGCCGCGGGGAAGGTGGAAACACCATATATTTT. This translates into CASSRGEGGNTIYF.

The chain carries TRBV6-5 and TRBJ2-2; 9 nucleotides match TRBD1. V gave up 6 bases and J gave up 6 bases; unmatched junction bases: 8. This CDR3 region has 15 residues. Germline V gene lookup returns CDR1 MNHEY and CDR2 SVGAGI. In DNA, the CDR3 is TGTGCCAGCAGAGTTCCGGGACAGGGCCCCGGGGAGCTGTTTTTT. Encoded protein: CASRVPGQGPGELFF.

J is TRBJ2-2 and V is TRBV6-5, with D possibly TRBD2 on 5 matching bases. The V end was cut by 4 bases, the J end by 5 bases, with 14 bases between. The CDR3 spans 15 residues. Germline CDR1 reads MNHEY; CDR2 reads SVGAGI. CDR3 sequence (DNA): TGTGCCAGCAGTTCTACCGGGATAATTACCGGGGAGCTGTTTTTT. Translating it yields CASSSTGIITGELFF.

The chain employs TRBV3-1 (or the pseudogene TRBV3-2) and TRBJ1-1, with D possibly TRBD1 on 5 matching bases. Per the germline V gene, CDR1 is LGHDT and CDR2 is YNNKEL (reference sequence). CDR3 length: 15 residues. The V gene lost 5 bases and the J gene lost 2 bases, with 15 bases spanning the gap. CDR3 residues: CASSFLQVRNTEAFF. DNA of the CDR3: TGTGCCAGCAGCTTTTTACAGGTCAGAAACACTGAAGCTTTCTTT.

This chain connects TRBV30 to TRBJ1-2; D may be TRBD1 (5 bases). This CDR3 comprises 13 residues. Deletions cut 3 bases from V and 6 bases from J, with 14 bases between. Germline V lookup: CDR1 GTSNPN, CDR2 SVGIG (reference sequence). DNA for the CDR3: TGTGCCTGGAGCTGGGACGGGGGAGATGGCTACACCTTC. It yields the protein CAWSWDGGDGYTF. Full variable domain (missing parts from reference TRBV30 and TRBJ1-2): SQTIHQWPATLVQPVGSPLSLECTVEGTSNPNLYWYRQAAGRGLQLLFYSVGIGQISSEVPQNLSASRPQDRQFILSSKKLLLSDSGFYLCAWSWDGGDGYTFGSGTRLTVV.

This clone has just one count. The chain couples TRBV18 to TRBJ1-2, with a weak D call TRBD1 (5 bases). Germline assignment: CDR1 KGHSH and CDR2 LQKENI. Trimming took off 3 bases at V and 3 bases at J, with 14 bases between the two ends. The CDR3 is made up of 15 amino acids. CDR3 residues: CASSPSGGGDYGYTF. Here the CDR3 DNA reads TGTGCCAGCTCACCGTCGGGGGGAGGAGACTATGGCTACACCTTC.

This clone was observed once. The chain's CDR3 is CASNSGGLAKNIQYF. As DNA, the CDR3 is TGTGCCAGCAACTCAGGGGGCCTAGCCAAAAACATTCAGTACTTC. The genes are TRBV28 and TRBJ2-4, with 8 bases identical to TRBD1. Per germline, CDR1 MDHEN and CDR2 SYDVKM. Trimming took 7 bases from V and 0 from J; bases not matched to a gene: 5. The CDR3 sequence is 15 residues long.

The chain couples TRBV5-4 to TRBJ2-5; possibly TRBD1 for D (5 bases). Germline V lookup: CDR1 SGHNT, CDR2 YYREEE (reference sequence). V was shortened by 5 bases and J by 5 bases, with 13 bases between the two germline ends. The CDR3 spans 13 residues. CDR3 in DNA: TGTGCCAGCAGTGAAGGGGCGCGGGAGACCCAGTACTTC. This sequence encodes CASSEGARETQYF.

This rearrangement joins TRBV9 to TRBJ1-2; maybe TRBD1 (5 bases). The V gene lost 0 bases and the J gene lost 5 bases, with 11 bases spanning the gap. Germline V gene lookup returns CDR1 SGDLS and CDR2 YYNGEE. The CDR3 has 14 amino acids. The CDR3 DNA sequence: TGTGCCAGCAGCGTAGAGGGTCAGGGTTATGGCTACACCTTC. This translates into CASSVEGQGYGYTF.

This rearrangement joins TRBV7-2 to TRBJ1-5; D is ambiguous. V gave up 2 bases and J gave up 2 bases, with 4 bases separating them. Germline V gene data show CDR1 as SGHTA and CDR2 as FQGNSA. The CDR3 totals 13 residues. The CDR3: CASSLTGNQPQHF. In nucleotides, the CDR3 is TGTGCCAGCAGCTTAACGGGCAATCAGCCCCAGCATTTT.

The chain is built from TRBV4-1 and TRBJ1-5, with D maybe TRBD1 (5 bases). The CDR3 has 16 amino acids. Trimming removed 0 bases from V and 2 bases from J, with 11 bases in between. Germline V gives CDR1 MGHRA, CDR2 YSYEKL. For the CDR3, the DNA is TGCGCCAGCAGCCAAGATTCGGGACTTCGCAATCAGCCCCAGCATTTT. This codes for CASSQDSGLRNQPQHF.

DNA for the CDR3: TGTGCCAGCACCCCGGCCCCTCATCAGGGTGAGACCCAGTACTTC. It is translated as CASTPAPHQGETQYF. This chain links TRBV9 with TRBJ2-5; D may be TRBD1 (5 bases). The CDR3 is made up of 15 amino acids. V was cut by 6 bases and J by 5 bases, with 20 bases left in between. Germline CDR1 SGDLS, CDR2 YYNGEE.

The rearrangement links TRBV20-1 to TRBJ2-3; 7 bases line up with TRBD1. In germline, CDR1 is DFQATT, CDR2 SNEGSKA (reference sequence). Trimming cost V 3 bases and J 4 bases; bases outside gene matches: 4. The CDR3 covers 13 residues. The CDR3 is CSASNQGADTQYF. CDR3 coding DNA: TGCAGTGCTAGTAATCAGGGGGCAGATACGCAGTATTTT.

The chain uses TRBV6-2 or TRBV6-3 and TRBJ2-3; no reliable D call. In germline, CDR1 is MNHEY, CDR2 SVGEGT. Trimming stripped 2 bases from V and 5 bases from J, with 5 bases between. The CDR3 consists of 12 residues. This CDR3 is CASSYTGDTQYF. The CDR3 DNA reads TGTGCCAGCAGTTACACGGGAGATACGCAGTATTTT.

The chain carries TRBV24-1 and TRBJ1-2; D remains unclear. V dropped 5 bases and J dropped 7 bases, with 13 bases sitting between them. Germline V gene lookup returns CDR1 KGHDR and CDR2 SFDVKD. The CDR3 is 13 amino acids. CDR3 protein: CATSGGMKSGYTF. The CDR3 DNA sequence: TGTGCCACCAGTGGAGGGATGAAGAGTGGCTACACCTTC.

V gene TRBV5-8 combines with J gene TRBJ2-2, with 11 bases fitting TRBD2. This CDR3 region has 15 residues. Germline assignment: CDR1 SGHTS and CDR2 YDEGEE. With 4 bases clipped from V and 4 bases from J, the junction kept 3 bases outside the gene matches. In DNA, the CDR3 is TGTGCCAGCAGCACTAGCGGGAGATCCACCGGGGAGCTGTTTTTT. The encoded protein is CASSTSGRSTGELFF.

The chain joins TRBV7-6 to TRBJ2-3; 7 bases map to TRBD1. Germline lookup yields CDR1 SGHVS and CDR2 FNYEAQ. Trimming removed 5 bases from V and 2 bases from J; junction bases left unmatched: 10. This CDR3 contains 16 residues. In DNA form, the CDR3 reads TGTGCCAGCAGCGTCCAGGGGGTCCTCCTCACAGATACGCAGTATTTT. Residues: CASSVQGVLLTDTQYF. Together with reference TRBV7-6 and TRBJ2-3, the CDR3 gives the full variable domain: GAGVSQSPRYKVTKRGQDVALRCDPISGHVSLYWYRQALGQGPEFLTYFNYEAQQDKSGLPNDRFSAERPEGSISTLTIQRTEQRDSAMYRCASSVQGVLLTDTQYFGPGTRLTVL.

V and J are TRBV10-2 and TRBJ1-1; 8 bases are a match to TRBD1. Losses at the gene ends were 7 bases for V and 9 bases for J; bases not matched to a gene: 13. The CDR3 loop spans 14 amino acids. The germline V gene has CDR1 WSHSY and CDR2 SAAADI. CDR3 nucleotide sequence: TGCGCCAGCAAAACACTTAACCAGGGGGCAAAAGCTTTCTTT. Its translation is CASKTLNQGAKAFF.

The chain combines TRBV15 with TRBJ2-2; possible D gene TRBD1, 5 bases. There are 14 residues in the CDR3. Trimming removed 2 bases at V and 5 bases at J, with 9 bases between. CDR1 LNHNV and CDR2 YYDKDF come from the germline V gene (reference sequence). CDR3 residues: CATSRQGPTGELFF. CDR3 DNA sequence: TGTGCCACCAGCAGACAGGGCCCAACCGGGGAGCTGTTTTTT.

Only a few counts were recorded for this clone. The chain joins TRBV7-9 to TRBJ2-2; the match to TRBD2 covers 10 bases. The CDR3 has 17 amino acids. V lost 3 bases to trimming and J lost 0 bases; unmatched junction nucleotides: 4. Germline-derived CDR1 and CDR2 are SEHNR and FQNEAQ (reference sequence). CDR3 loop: CASSFPGLAPNTGELFF. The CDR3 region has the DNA TGTGCCAGCAGCTTTCCGGGACTAGCGCCGAACACCGGGGAGCTGTTTTTT.

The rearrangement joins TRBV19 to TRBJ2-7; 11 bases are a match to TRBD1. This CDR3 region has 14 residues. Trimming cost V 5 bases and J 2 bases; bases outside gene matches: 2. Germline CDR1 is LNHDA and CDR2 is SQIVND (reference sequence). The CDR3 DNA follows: TGTGCCAGTAGTGGACAGGGGGCAACCTACGAGCAGTACTTC. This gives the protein CASSGQGATYEQYF.

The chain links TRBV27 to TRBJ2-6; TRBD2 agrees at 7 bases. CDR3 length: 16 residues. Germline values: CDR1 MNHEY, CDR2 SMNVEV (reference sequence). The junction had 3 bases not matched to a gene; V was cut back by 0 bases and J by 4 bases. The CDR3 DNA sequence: TGTGCCAGCAGTTTATCGGGAGGGAGCGGGGCCAACGTCCTGACTTTC. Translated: CASSLSGGSGANVLTF.

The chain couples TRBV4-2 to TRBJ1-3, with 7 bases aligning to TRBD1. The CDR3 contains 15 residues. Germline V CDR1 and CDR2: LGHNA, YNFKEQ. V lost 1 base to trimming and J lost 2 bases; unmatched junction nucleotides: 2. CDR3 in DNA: TGTGCCAGCAGCCAAGGAACAGGGGCTGGAAACACCATATATTTT. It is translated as CASSQGTGAGNTIYF.

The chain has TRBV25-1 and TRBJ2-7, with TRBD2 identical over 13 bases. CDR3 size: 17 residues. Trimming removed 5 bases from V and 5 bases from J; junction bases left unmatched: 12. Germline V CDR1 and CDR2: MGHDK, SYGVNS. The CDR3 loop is CASSSRTSGGILHEQYF. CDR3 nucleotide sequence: TGTGCCAGCAGTTCACGGACTAGCGGGGGTATTCTCCACGAGCAGTACTTC.

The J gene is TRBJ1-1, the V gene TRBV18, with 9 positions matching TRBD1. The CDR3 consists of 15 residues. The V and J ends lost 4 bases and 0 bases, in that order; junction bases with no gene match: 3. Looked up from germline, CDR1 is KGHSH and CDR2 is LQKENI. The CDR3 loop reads CASSRDRVVNTEAFF. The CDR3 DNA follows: TGTGCCAGCTCACGGGACAGGGTCGTGAACACTGAAGCTTTCTTT. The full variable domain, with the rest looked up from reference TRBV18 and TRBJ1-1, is NAGVMQNPRHLVRRRGQEARLRCSPMKGHSHVYWYRQLPEEGLKFMVYLQKENIIDESGMPKERFSAEFPKEGPSILRIQQVVRGDSAAYFCASSRDRVVNTEAFFGQGTRLTVV.

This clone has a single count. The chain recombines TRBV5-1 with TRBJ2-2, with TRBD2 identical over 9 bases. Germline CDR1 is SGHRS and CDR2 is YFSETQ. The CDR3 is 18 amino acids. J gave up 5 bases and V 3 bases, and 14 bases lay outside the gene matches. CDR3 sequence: CASSSVPASSGGTGELFF. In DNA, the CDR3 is TGCGCCAGCAGCTCAGTCCCGGCTAGCAGCGGGGGGACCGGGGAGCTGTTTTTT.